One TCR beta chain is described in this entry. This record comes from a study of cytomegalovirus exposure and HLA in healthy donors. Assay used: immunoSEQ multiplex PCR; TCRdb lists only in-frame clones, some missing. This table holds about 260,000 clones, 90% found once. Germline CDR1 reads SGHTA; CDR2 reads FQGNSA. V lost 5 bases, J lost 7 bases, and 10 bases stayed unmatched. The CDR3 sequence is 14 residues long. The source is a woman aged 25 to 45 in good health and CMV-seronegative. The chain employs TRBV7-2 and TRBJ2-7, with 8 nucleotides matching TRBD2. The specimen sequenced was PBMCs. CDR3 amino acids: CASSLWGSGNEQYF. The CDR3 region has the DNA TGTGCCAGCAGCCTCTGGGGTAGCGGGAATGAGCAGTACTTC.